The sequence of this T cell receptor (beta chain) was determined in a study of vaccination effects on CD4 cells after COVID-19. Turning to the study itself: Post-vaccine sampling occurred a median 72 days after the second dose.

This table comes from immunoSEQ multiplex PCR, and its TCRdb copy is limited to in-frame clones, with some not included. Among 75,000 to 100,000 clones listed, about three quarters were seen once. Study results and limitations: By a late point after vaccination, infection- and vaccine-induced clones had shrunk markedly through clonal contraction.

Sequencing followed a ViraFEST assay step that expanded antigen-specific CD4+ T cells with viral peptide pools. Following culture for around 9 days, CD4+ T cells were isolated. All participants had two doses of either the BNT162b2 or mRNA-1273 vaccine. Cultivation was performed at roughly 2.2 million PBMC per well with roughly 10 IU/ml IL-2 and 9.5 to 10 ug/ml peptides added. The authors replaced half the medium with IL-2 medium on days 3 and 7. Note on this clone: What it recognizes is unknown.

The V and J ends lost 4 bases and 6 bases, in that order; junction bases with no gene match: 7. Germline assignment: CDR1 SGHTA and CDR2 FQGTGA. This CDR3 has 14 amino acids. This rearrangement joins TRBV7-3 to TRBJ2-3, with 7 positions matching TRBD1. Sequenced here: CD4+ T cells from PBMCs cultured with HCoV-OC43 spike peptides, sampled after COVID-19 vaccination. As for subset: HCoV-OC43 spike overlapping peptide pool stimulation. The TCR sequence derives from a human donor who received a COVID-19 vaccine. The CDR3 sequence: CASSSTGTTDTQYF. DNA of the CDR3: TGTGCCAGCAGCTCGACAGGGACGACCGATACGCAGTATTTT.